Below are 13 T cell receptor beta chains sequenced from a single sample in a study of blood T cells in healthy people across ages. Sample-barcoded 5' priming and a J-beta primer mix drove a second PCR of about 6 to 12 cycles. MiXCR was run by TCRdb on the 5' RACE reads, yielding one entry per CDR3 protein. The table shows over 950,000 distinct CDR3 sequences, with roughly half occurring only once. Sequenced input: blood. The source is an older woman in good health.

The chain employs TRBV29-1 and TRBJ2-1; D is uncertain. V shed 4 bases and J shed 0 bases, with 10 bases lying between them. Germline CDR1 SQVTM, CDR2 ANQGSEA. The CDR3 totals 14 residues. In DNA, the CDR3 is TGCAGCGTTGGAAGGGTCGACTCCTACAATGAGCAGTTCTTC. It specifies CSVGRVDSYNEQFF.

The gene calls are TRBV28 and TRBJ1-5; 7 bases map to TRBD1. Germline CDR1 reads MDHEN; CDR2 reads SYDVKM. The trim removed 2 bases at V and 7 bases at J, leaving 5 bases unmatched. The CDR3 has 14 amino acids. Written as DNA, the CDR3 is TGTGCCAGCAGTTTAGTCAGGGGGGGGCAGCCCCAGCATTTT. Translated: CASSLVRGGQPQHF.

This rearrangement joins TRBV6-2 or TRBV6-3 to TRBJ2-2; 14 bases fit TRBD2. The CDR3 contains 19 residues. The germline V gene encodes CDR1 MNHEY and CDR2 SVGEGT. With 4 bases clipped from V and 4 bases from J, the junction kept 11 bases outside the gene matches. CDR3 sequence: CASSLPKGLAGVPTGELFF. CDR3 DNA: TGTGCCAGCAGTTTACCAAAGGGACTAGCGGGAGTGCCCACCGGGGAGCTGTTTTTT.

This chain joins TRBV6-6 and TRBJ2-4; 10 positions match TRBD1. The CDR3 runs to 14 residues. J gave up 6 bases and V 6 bases, and 5 bases lay outside the gene matches. CDR1 and CDR2 from the germline V gene are MNHNY and SVGAGI (reference sequence). The CDR3 DNA sequence: TGTGCCAGCAGCGGGACAGGGGCTTTAAACATTCAGTACTTC. Its translation: CASSGTGALNIQYF.

This chain uses TRBV5-1 with TRBJ2-5, with unresolved D. This CDR3 has 16 amino acids. Germline CDR1 is SGHRS and CDR2 is YFSETQ. The V end was cut by 4 bases, the J end by 1 base, with 17 bases between. For the CDR3, the DNA is TGCGCCAGCAGCCCCCAGCCGGCGGCTGCCCAAGAGACCCAGTACTTC. It yields the protein CASSPQPAAAQETQYF. The complete variable domain, with remaining parts taken from reference TRBV5-1 and TRBJ2-5, reads KAGVTQTPRYLIKTRGQQVTLSCSPISGHRSVSWYQQTPGQGLQFLFEYFSETQRNKGNFPGRFSGRQFSNSRSEMNVSTLELGDSALYLCASSPQPAAAQETQYFGPGTRLLVL.

This sequence joins TRBV29-1 and TRBJ1-1, with D possibly being TRBD1 (6 bases). V lost 7 bases, J lost 3 bases, and 15 bases lay in between. Germline lookup yields CDR1 SQVTM and CDR2 ANQGSEA. The CDR3 runs to 13 residues. The CDR3: CSAATGPHTEAFF. CDR3 bases: TGCAGCGCGGCGACAGGCCCCCACACTGAAGCTTTCTTT.

V usage is TRBV12-3 or TRBV12-4 and J usage is TRBJ2-3; D might be TRBD1 (6 bases). This CDR3 has 13 residues. Trimming removed 3 bases from V and 5 bases from J, with 9 bases in between. CDR3 in amino acids: CASSFGTKDTQYF. CDR3 DNA: TGTGCCAGCAGTTTTGGGACAAAAGATACGCAGTATTTT.

The gene calls are TRBV5-5 and TRBJ2-5, with D possibly TRBD1 on 6 matching bases. Trimming stripped 1 base from V and 11 bases from J, with 18 bases between. The CDR3 has 14 residues. In germline, CDR1 is SGHKS, CDR2 YYEKEE (reference sequence). For the CDR3, the DNA is TGTGCCAGCAGCTTGTTTGTTGGGGGCAATGAGCAGTACTTC. Translating gives CASSLFVGGNEQYF.

The chain uses TRBV28 and TRBJ2-5, with D hard to call. This CDR3 is built from 15 residues. Trimming left V 5 bases short and J 3 bases short, with 16 bases between. Germline V gene data show CDR1 as MDHEN and CDR2 as SYDVKM. The CDR3 here is CASSGAEAREETQYF. DNA of the CDR3: TGTGCCAGCAGTGGCGCGGAAGCCCGGGAAGAGACCCAGTACTTC.

The V gene is TRBV20-1, the J gene TRBJ2-1; 7 nucleotides line up with TRBD2. This CDR3 is 15 amino acids long. The V gene end was trimmed by 6 bases and the J gene end by 1 base; junction bases not matched to a gene: 9. Germline values: CDR1 DFQATT, CDR2 SNEGSKA (reference sequence). The CDR3 region is CSASTHSGSYNEQFF. The CDR3 region has the DNA TGCAGTGCGAGTACACATAGCGGGTCCTACAATGAGCAGTTCTTC.

The chain carries TRBV7-9 and TRBJ1-2; 8 positions agree with TRBD1. The germline CDR1 and CDR2 sequences are SEHNR and FQNEAQ (reference sequence). The trim removed 2 bases at V and 7 bases at J, leaving 6 bases unmatched. There are 14 residues in the CDR3. The CDR3 loop reads CASSLTGGFSGYTF. For the CDR3, the DNA is TGTGCCAGCAGCTTAACAGGGGGGTTCTCTGGCTACACCTTC.

The V and J genes are TRBV18 and TRBJ2-7, with D possibly TRBD2 on 6 matching bases. CDR1 and CDR2 (germline): KGHSH, LQKENI. V gave up 0 bases and J gave up 4 bases, with 10 bases separating them. The CDR3 covers 14 residues. Written as DNA, the CDR3 is TGTGCCAGCTCACCACCGTGGGACTTTTACGAGCAGTACTTC. Residues: CASSPPWDFYEQYF.

In this sample, this clonotype turned up many times. This chain connects TRBV4-1 to TRBJ2-1, with D possibly being TRBD1 or TRBD2 (5 bases each). Trimming shortened V by 0 bases and J by 2 bases, and 5 bases separated the two germline ends. CDR3 size: 14 residues. The germline gives CDR1 MGHRA, CDR2 YSYEKL. The CDR3 coding sequence is TGCGCCAGCAGCCAAGAGGGACCCTACAATGAGCAGTTCTTC. Encoded protein: CASSQEGPYNEQFF.